These T cell receptor beta chains were read from a single sample in a study of regulatory T cells in long-lasting Graves disease. TCRdb called the multiplex PCR reads again in MiXCR, with one record for every CDR3 protein. The table includes about 420,000 distinct CDR3 sequences, about a quarter detected once. Source: peripheral blood mononuclear cells (PBMCs), taken when the disease was refractory, from a patient treated with antithyroid drugs. The receptors stem from a female donor with Graves disease. Both conserved end residues are part of each CDR3. The D gene is left open where the match is weak. A row's size may be missing; if present it is once, few, many or a size class.

V gene	clone size	D gene	J gene	CDR3 DNA	CDR3 protein
TRBV20-1	few	NA	TRBJ1-1	TGCAGTGCTATAATGGTGCAGGGAGCGGTAAAGACTGAAGCTTTCTTT	CSAIMVQGAVKTEAFF
TRBV5-1	NA	TRBD1	TRBJ1-1	TGCGCCAGCAGGCCTGCATTGACAGGGGCCTCAGAAGCTTTCTTT	CASRPALTGASEAFF
TRBV25-1	many	NA	TRBJ1-1	TGTGCCAGCAGTGCGATTGGGAACACTGAAGCTTTCTTT	CASSAIGNTEAFF
TRBV28	many	NA	TRBJ1-1	TGTGCCAGCAGTTTCGAGTTTACGATTAACACTGAAGCTTTCTTT	CASSFEFTINTEAFF
TRBV9	NA	NA	TRBJ1-1	TGTGCCAGCAGCGCCTTAGGGATGGACACTGAAGCTTTCTTT	CASSALGMDTEAFF
TRBV20-1	NA	NA	TRBJ2-3	TGCAGTGCTAGACAGGGCGGCACAGATACGCAGTATTTT	CSARQGGTDTQYF
TRBV27	few	NA	TRBJ2-2	TGTGCCAGCAGTTTTCACGGGAAGGTGGGCGGGGAGCTGTTTTTT	CASSFHGKVGGELFF
TRBV28	many	TRBD2	TRBJ2-7	TGTGCCAGCAGTGCCGGGACTAGCGGGATGAGCGAGCAGTACTTC	CASSAGTSGMSEQYF
TRBV20-1	many	TRBD1	TRBJ1-1	TGCAGTGCTGGATGGACAGGGAAGACTGAAGCTTTCTTT	CSAGWTGKTEAFF
TRBV15	NA	TRBD1	TRBJ2-7	TGTGCCACCAGCAGAGGGACAGGGGGCGGCGAGCAGTACTTC	CATSRGTGGGEQYF
TRBV29-1	NA	NA	TRBJ2-2	TGCAGCGTTCTGGCCGGGGGCACCGGGGAGCTGTTTTTT	CSVLAGGTGELFF
TRBV2	NA	NA	TRBJ2-1	TGTGCCAGCAGGGTAAGGGGGAAGGAGCAGTTCTTC	CASRVRGKEQFF
TRBV19	NA	TRBD1	TRBJ1-1	TGTGCCAGTGAAAAACAGGGGAAGAACACTGAAGCTTTCTTT	CASEKQGKNTEAFF
TRBV29-1	few	NA	TRBJ2-7	TGCAGCGTAGGGACACCCCTCGAGCAGTACTTC	CSVGTPLEQYF
TRBV20-1	few	NA	TRBJ2-1	TGCAGTGCTATTAAAGGGACCTACAATGAGCAGTTCTTC	CSAIKGTYNEQFF
TRBV6-1	NA	NA	TRBJ1-2	TGTGCCAGCAGTGACAGGGGCTATGACTACACCTTC	CASSDRGYDYTF
TRBV29-1	NA	NA	TRBJ1-2	TGCAGCGTTGGTTCGGCTGAGAATGGCTACACCTTC	CSVGSAENGYTF
TRBV6-2/TRBV6-3	few	TRBD1	TRBJ2-7	TGTGCCAGCAGTGGTATAGGCAAGGGACAGATCTACGAGCAGTACTTC	CASSGIGKGQIYEQYF
TRBV28	many	TRBD1	TRBJ2-7	TGTGCCAGCAGTTCTCCGACCTTGGGACAGGGCGGCTACGAGCAGTACTTC	CASSSPTLGQGGYEQYF
TRBV6-1	NA	TRBD1	TRBJ2-1	TGTGCCAGCAGCGGGACAGAATTAAATGAGCAGTTCTTC	CASSGTELNEQFF
TRBV12-5	few	NA	TRBJ2-2	TGTGCTAGTGGTTTTGCCGGGGAGCTGTTTTTT	CASGFAGELFF
TRBV9	NA	TRBD1	TRBJ1-6	TGTGCCAGCAGCCCCTGGACAGGGGATAATTCACCCCTCCACTTT	CASSPWTGDNSPLHF
TRBV12-3/TRBV12-4	few	NA	TRBJ1-5	TGTGCCAGCAGCCGGGACCATAGCAATCAGCCCCAGCATTTT	CASSRDHSNQPQHF
TRBV30	few	NA	TRBJ1-1	TGTGCCTGGAGTATCATGGTGAACACTGAAGCTTTCTTT	CAWSIMVNTEAFF
TRBV19	few	TRBD1	TRBJ1-1	TGTGCCAGTAGTATAACCCGAATTCAGGGGGCGCAGACTGAAGCTTTCTTT	CASSITRIQGAQTEAFF
TRBV24-1	many	NA	TRBJ1-2	TGTGCCACCAGTGACCCTACAGGTAACTCCGATGGCTACACCTTC	CATSDPTGNSDGYTF
TRBV12-3/TRBV12-4	many	NA	TRBJ2-2	TGTGCCAGCAGTCGAAGCGACACCGGGGAGCTGTTTTTT	CASSRSDTGELFF
TRBV7-8	few	TRBD1	TRBJ2-7	TGTGCCAGCAGCCAACCGGGACAGGGATACGAGCAGTACTTC	CASSQPGQGYEQYF
TRBV28	many	NA	TRBJ2-6	TGTGCCAGCAGTTTAGGAGGCGCTGGGGCCAACGTCCTGACTTTC	CASSLGGAGANVLTF
TRBV2	many	NA	TRBJ2-7	TGTGCCAGCCAACAACGGGACACCCCGACGAACGAGCAGTACTTC	CASQQRDTPTNEQYF
TRBV6-1	NA	NA	TRBJ2-7	TGTGCCAGCAGTCTGGACCTTCAGTACGAGCAGTACTTC	CASSLDLQYEQYF
TRBV20-1	few	TRBD1	TRBJ2-5	TGCAGTGCTATCCATTCGACAGGGAGTGTGGAGACCCAGTACTTC	CSAIHSTGSVETQYF
TRBV7-2	NA	TRBD2	TRBJ2-1	TGTGCCAGCAGCTTTCTCGGGACTAGCGGGAGTCACGAGCAGTTCTTC	CASSFLGTSGSHEQFF
TRBV7-2	NA	TRBD1	TRBJ1-2	TGTGCCAGCAGCTTGACAGGGTTTAAAGACGACTATGGCTACACCTTC	CASSLTGFKDDYGYTF
TRBV14	NA	NA	TRBJ1-1	TGTGCCAGCAGCCATGAGCAGGTTAGCACTGAAGCTTTCTTT	CASSHEQVSTEAFF
TRBV6-9	many	NA	TRBJ1-5	TGTGCCAGCAGTTACGGCCGGCAGGGGAATCAGCCCCAGCATTTT	CASSYGRQGNQPQHF
TRBV28	many	NA	TRBJ1-1	TGTGCCAGCAGTTTCGGGGTGGAAGCTTTCTTT	CASSFGVEAFF
TRBV7-9	few	NA	TRBJ2-1	TGTGCCAGCAGCGGCGAGGTGAGCGAGCAGTTCTTC	CASSGEVSEQFF
TRBV6-1	many	TRBD1	TRBJ1-5	TGTGCCAGCAGCCTCGGACAGGTCAGCAATCAGCCCCAGCATTTT	CASSLGQVSNQPQHF
TRBV13	once	NA	TRBJ2-3	TGTGCCAGCAGCCTCACCATCTCGACAGATACGCAGTATTTT	CASSLTISTDTQYF
TRBV2	many	NA	TRBJ1-2	TGTGCCAGCAGTGTTCTGGGCTATGGCTACACCTTC	CASSVLGYGYTF
TRBV7-3	NA	NA	TRBJ2-2	TGTGCCAGCAGCCAAAGTAACACCGGGGAGCTGTTTTTT	CASSQSNTGELFF
TRBV10-3	few	TRBD2	TRBJ2-5	TGTGCCATCAGTGCCGGCGGGAGGGTGGGAGAGACCCAGTACTTC	CAISAGGRVGETQYF
TRBV2	many	NA	TRBJ2-5	TGTGCCAGCAGTGGGCAGGGGATCCAAGAGACCCAGTACTTC	CASSGQGIQETQYF
TRBV20-1	NA	TRBD1	TRBJ1-6	TGCAGTGCTAGAGGCTCGACAGGGCAATACTCACCCCTCCACTTT	CSARGSTGQYSPLHF
TRBV20-1	few	TRBD1	TRBJ2-4	TGCAGTGCTTCACAGGGGAACATTCAGTACTTC	CSASQGNIQYF
TRBV15	NA	TRBD1	TRBJ2-3	TGTGCCACCAGCGGCGACAGGGGAACAGATACGCAGTATTTT	CATSGDRGTDTQYF
TRBV10-3	many	NA	TRBJ1-2	TGTGCCATCAGTGAGCTGGACCTCGATGGCTACACCTTC	CAISELDLDGYTF
TRBV9	NA	NA	TRBJ2-2	TGTGCCAGCAGCGTAGAGGAGGGCGGGGAGCTGTTTTTT	CASSVEEGGELFF
TRBV20-1	few	TRBD2	TRBJ2-5	TGCAGTGCTAGCGGAACTAGCGGGGGGGCAGGAGAGACCCAGTACTTC	CSASGTSGGAGETQYF
TRBV6-1	many	NA	TRBJ1-1	TGTGCCAGCTTTGGGGGGGCCAGGGAGTTGAACACTGAAGCTTTCTTT	CASFGGARELNTEAFF
TRBV28	few	NA	TRBJ2-3	TGTGCCAGCAGTCGAGGTAGCGCCCAGGCGAGTGACACGCAGTATTTT	CASSRGSAQASDTQYF
TRBV7-9	few	NA	TRBJ2-7	TGTGCCAGCAGCTTATTCTTGAACGAGCAGTACTTC	CASSLFLNEQYF
TRBV10-3	NA	TRBD2	TRBJ2-7	TGTGCCATCAGTGGCACCGAGGGGACTAGCGGGAGGGGGGGTTACGAGCAGTACTTC	CAISGTEGTSGRGGYEQYF
TRBV2	NA	NA	TRBJ2-1	TGTGCCAGCAATCTGCCGACAGTAAACAATGAGCAGTTCTTC	CASNLPTVNNEQFF
TRBV19	few	NA	TRBJ1-1	TGTGCCAGTAGTCCCGGGGCACTCACTGAAGCTTTCTTT	CASSPGALTEAFF
TRBV28	NA	NA	TRBJ1-5	TGTGCCAGCAGTTTATGGTGGGATCCCCGGATGAGCAATCAGCCCCAGCATTTT	CASSLWWDPRMSNQPQHF
TRBV9	NA	NA	TRBJ1-5	TGTGCCGGCAGGATTACGGACCGGTCCAATCAGCCCCAGCATTTT	CAGRITDRSNQPQHF
TRBV3-1	NA	TRBD1	TRBJ2-2	TGTGCCAGCAGCCGAACAGGGGGCTTAGGCACCGGGGAGCTGTTTTTT	CASSRTGGLGTGELFF